This TCR beta chain was observed in a study of cytomegalovirus exposure and HLA in healthy donors. CDR3 size: 17 residues. PCR employed 60 Vbeta and 13 Jbeta primers. Sequenced by immunoSEQ multiplex PCR; TCRdb stores in-frame clones only, minus some. The sample yields fewer than 250,000 clones, around four fifths seen once. This clone occurred once. The sequence was obtained from a woman aged 45 to 65 in good health and CMV-seropositive. The material sequenced was PBMCs. The chain couples TRBV21-1 to TRBJ1-1; TRBD1 was called by the table and not checked on the DNA. TRBV21-1 is a recognized pseudogene. CDR3 DNA sequence: TGTGCCAGCAGCAAAGCGCTGGGTCAGGGGGAAGATACTGAAGCTTTCTTT. It translates to CASSKALGQGEDTEAFF.